A selection of T cell receptor beta chains follows, all from one sample in a study of T cells in Graves' hyperthyroidism and ophthalmopathy. In TCRdb, the multiplex PCR reads were re-called with MiXCR into one record per CDR3 protein. This repertoire shows 400,000 to 550,000 distinct CDR3 sequences, around an eighth found once; its top ten account for over 15%. The material sequenced was blood. Source of these receptors: a woman younger than 35 with Graves' hyperthyroidism. The conserved cysteine and the conserved F or W are not part of the CDR3 here. A D gene is named only where the DNA matches it firmly. Some rows have no size entry. The others give once, few or many, or a class for an expanded clone.

TRBV2,.,TRBJ2-2,TRBD2,ASTGGPRAGGAGELF
TRBV11-3,.,TRBJ2-6,.,ASSSGGYRANVLT
TRBV10-3,.,TRBJ1-4,.,AISDLNEKLF
TRBV25-1,many,TRBJ2-5,TRBD2,ASSMTSGRKETQY
TRBV7-6,.,TRBJ2-3,TRBD1,ASSLFRGGETDTQY
TRBV2,many,TRBJ2-1,TRBD2,ASSEGSGRVSSYNEQF
TRBV4-1,.,TRBJ2-3,.,ASSGGFTDTQY
TRBV27,many,TRBJ1-5,.,ASSLSMYSNQPQH
TRBV30,many,TRBJ1-1,.,AWSKEGVNTEAF
TRBV24-1,many,TRBJ1-2,TRBD1,ATSEAGTGAQLYYGYT
TRBV19,few,TRBJ2-2,.,ASNSGGRNTGELF
TRBV2,many,TRBJ1-1,.,ASSPLPDDEAF
TRBV5-6,few,TRBJ1-6,.,ASRSTGGTSPLH
TRBV6-1,few,TRBJ2-5,.,ASSEAGGRKTQY
TRBV6-5,few,TRBJ2-1,TRBD2,ASSYPEREVHNEQF
TRBV6-5,many,TRBJ2-1,TRBD2,ASSYRGLGTSGVNEQF
TRBV27,many,TRBJ2-3,TRBD2,ASSFGVVRSGGSTDTQY
TRBV5-1,many,TRBJ2-3,.,ASGQPSADTQY
TRBV18,many,TRBJ1-1,.,ASSQGMNTEAF
TRBV4-1,few,TRBJ2-7,TRBD2,ASSHREATYEQY
TRBV27,.,TRBJ1-6,.,ASSYAGDFNSPLH
TRBV27,many,TRBJ2-7,.,ASSFWRPPYEQY
TRBV11-2,many,TRBJ1-3,.,ASETLWVSSGNTIY
TRBV5-1,many,TRBJ2-5,TRBD1,ASRRQGASQETQY
TRBV29-1,many,TRBJ2-1,TRBD1,SVGKSGQGDCEQF
TRBV19,.,TRBJ2-3,.,ASSASAWGDTQY
TRBV7-9,few,TRBJ2-4,TRBD2,ASSRTGTSGIQY
TRBV7-3,many,TRBJ1-1,.,ANSSVAGGTEAF
TRBV10-3,few,TRBJ1-5,.,AISDTGGGDQPQH
TRBV7-2,.,TRBJ1-2,.,ASSLGQLSLYGYT
TRBV4-1,many,TRBJ1-2,TRBD1,ASSHSRDRDSYGYT
TRBV19,many,TRBJ2-5,.,ASSISGQIQETQY
TRBV7-6,.,TRBJ2-2,TRBD2,AAGLAENTGELF
TRBV6-2/TRBV6-3,many,TRBJ2-3,TRBD2,ASSSDMPGLAGGGWTDTQY
TRBV6-5,few,TRBJ2-1,.,ASSYGPEQF
TRBV14,.,TRBJ2-7,TRBD1,ASSQGRTGRLEQY
TRBV11-2,many,TRBJ1-2,.,ASSLGRRSLGGYT
TRBV3-1,many,TRBJ1-2,.,ASSQAHRDLYGYT
TRBV5-5,few,TRBJ2-2,.,ASSPRGGAGELF
TRBV2,.,TRBJ2-5,.,ASSEPLGGETQY
TRBV27,many,TRBJ1-1,TRBD1,ASSRDRGPNTEAF
TRBV12-3/TRBV12-4,many,TRBJ2-5,TRBD2,ASSFGPGLAERGYETQY
TRBV6-1,.,TRBJ2-5,.,ASSLRSTSRETQY
TRBV27,many,TRBJ2-5,.,ASSTGFGTQY
TRBV11-3,many,TRBJ2-5,.,ASSLRQAAMGETQY
TRBV5-1,few,TRBJ2-2,.,ASSLATPPSTGELF